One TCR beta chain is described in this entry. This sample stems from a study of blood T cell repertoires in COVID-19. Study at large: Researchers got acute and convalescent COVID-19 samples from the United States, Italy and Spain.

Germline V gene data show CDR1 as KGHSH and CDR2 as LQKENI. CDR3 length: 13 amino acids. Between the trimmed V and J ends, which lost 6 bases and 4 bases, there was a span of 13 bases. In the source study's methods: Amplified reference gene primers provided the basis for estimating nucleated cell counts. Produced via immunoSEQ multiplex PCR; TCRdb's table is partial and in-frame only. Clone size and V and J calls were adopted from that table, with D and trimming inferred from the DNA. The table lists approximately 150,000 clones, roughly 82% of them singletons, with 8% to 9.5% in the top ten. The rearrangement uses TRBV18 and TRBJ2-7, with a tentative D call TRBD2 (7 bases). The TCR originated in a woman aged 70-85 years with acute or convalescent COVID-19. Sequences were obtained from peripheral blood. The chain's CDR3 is CASSGGHPYEQYF. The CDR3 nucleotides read TGTGCCAGCTCCGGGGGGCATCCGTACGAGCAGTACTTC.